This paragraph reports one TCR beta chain. The data were produced by immunoSEQ multiplex PCR, yet TCRdb's version contains in-frame clones alone and is incomplete. The top ten hold 19% of the sample, which has 70,000 or so clones, roughly 86% seen once. The V and J ends lost 4 bases and 3 bases respectively, with 19 bases between them. The germline V gene has CDR1 MGHRA and CDR2 YSYEKL. This CDR3 comprises 16 residues. The data were taken from a study of control samples from healthy donors and cancer patients. The sample comprised PBMCs. The J gene is TRBJ2-7, the V gene TRBV4-1; perhaps D is TRBD1 or TRBD2 (5 bases each). The sequence came from a man aged 60 to 69 with lung cancer. DNA of the CDR3: TGCGCCAGCAGCCGTGACGGGGCCCCCTTGGTCTACGAGCAGTACTTC. This translates into CASSRDGAPLVYEQYF.